This T cell receptor (beta chain) was sequenced for a study of shared clonotypes between healthy human individuals. J gave up 3 bases and V 7 bases, and 14 bases lay outside the gene matches. The CDR3 loop spans 17 amino acids. Germline CDR1 and CDR2: MNHEY and SMNVEV (reference sequence). This table comes from immunoSEQ multiplex PCR, and its TCRdb copy is limited to in-frame clones, with some not included. The data show roughly 2.5 million clones, around nine tenths seen once. The specimen sequenced was naive CD4+ T cells sorted from blood. Subset reported: CD45RA+ positively selected. The chain employs TRBV27 and TRBJ2-3; 9 nucleotides line up with TRBD2. The sequence came from a man younger than 35 in good health. This chain's CDR3 is CASTYLPGSGRTDTQYF. CDR3 in DNA: TGTGCCAGCACTTACCTCCCAGGTAGCGGGAGAACAGATACGCAGTATTTT.